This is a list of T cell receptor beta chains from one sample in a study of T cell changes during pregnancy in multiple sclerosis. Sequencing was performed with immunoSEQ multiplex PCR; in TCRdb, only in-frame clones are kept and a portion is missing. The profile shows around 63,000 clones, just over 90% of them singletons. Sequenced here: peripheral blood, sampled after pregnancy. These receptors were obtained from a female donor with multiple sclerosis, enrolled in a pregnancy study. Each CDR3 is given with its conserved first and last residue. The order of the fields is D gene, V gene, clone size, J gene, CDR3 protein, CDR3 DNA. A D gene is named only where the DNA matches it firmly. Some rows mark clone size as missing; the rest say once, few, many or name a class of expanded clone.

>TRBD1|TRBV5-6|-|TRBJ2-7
CASSSGDRAYEQYF
TGTGCCAGCAGCTCAGGGGACAGAGCTTACGAGCAGTACTTC
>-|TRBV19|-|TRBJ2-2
CASSVYKGSGELFF
TGTGCCAGTAGTGTATACAAGGGGTCCGGGGAGCTGTTTTTT
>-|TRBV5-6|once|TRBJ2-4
CASSLVGAIQNIQYF
TGTGCCAGCAGCTTGGTAGGGGCCATTCAAAACATTCAGTACTTC
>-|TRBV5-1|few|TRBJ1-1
CASSLEGGKTEAFF
TGCGCCAGCAGCTTGGAGGGGGGGAAAACTGAAGCTTTCTTT
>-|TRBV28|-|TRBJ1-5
CAGSRDNLNQPQHF
TGTGCCGGCTCAAGGGACAACCTCAATCAGCCCCAGCATTTT
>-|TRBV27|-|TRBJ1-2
CASSYGGLPYGYTF
TGTGCCAGCAGTTACGGAGGACTGCCCTATGGCTACACCTTC
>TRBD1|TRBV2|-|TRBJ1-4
CASIGTGLEKLFF
TGTGCCAGCATCGGGACAGGGCTTGAAAAACTGTTTTTT
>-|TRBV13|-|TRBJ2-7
CASSLRQRIHEQYF
TGTGCCAGCAGCTTAAGACAGAGGATACACGAGCAGTACTTC
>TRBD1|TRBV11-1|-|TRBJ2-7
CASSLAGDSYEQYF
TGTGCCAGCAGCTTAGCGGGGGACAGCTACGAGCAGTACTTC
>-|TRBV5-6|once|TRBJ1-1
CASSWRKRMNTEAFF
TGTGCCAGCAGCTGGAGGAAGAGAATGAACACTGAAGCTTTCTTT
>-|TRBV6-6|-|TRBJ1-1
CASTPQGEGTEAFF
TGTGCCAGCACCCCACAGGGAGAGGGCACTGAAGCTTTCTTT